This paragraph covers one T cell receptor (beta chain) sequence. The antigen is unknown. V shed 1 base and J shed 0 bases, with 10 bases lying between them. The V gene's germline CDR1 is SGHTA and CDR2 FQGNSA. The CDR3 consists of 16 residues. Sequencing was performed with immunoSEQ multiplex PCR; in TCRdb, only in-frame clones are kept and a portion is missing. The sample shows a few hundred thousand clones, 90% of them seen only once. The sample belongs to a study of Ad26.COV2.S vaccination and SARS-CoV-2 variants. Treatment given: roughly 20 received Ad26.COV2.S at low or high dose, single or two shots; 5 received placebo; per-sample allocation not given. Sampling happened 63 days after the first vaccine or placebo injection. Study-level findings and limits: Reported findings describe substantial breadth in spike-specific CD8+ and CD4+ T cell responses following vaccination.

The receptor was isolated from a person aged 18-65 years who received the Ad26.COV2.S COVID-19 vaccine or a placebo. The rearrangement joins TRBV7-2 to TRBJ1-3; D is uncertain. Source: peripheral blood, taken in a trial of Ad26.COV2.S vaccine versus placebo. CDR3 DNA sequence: TGTGCCAGCAGCTTAGTAGGGAGTCCCTCTGGAAACACCATATATTTT. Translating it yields CASSLVGSPSGNTIYF.